The 4 T cell receptor beta chains below come from one sample, sequenced in a study of T cells in Graves' hyperthyroidism and ophthalmopathy (dated by TCRdb to between 2017 and 2020). To prepare the library, multiplex PCR was applied. These reads were obtained on an Illumina HiSeq 2000. The TCR beta CDR3 regions were amplified from RNA transcripts. The first round of RT-PCR for the TCR CDR3 was performed with the HTBI primer set and the Qiagen OneStep RT-PCR kit. TCRdb ran its own pipeline on the public reads, namely fastp trimming at Q25 and MiXCR clone calling, and kept in-frame beta chains. Merged by CDR3 protein, the rows form single entries marked with the most common genes and DNA. This sample gives 550,000 to 650,000 distinct CDR3 sequences in total; 14% of them show up just once. The ten largest clones take up around 14% of the sample. The specimen was blood. The receptor set was obtained from a middle-aged woman with Graves' hyperthyroidism.

This clonotype was detected ten times or more. This chain joins TRBV20-1 and TRBJ1-1, with D tentatively TRBD1 (5 bases). CDR1 DFQATT and CDR2 SNEGSKA come from the germline V gene (reference sequence). Trimming left V 4 bases short and J 4 bases short, with 16 bases between. The CDR3 has 14 amino acids. Here the CDR3 DNA reads TGCAGTGCTATAGGGGCAGGGAGGGGCACTGAAGCTTTCTTT. Translation gives CSAIGAGRGTEAFF.

This chain uses TRBV4-1 with TRBJ1-3, with a weak D call TRBD1 (6 bases). V dropped 0 bases and J dropped 4 bases, with 16 bases sitting between them. The V gene's germline CDR1 is MGHRA and CDR2 YSYEKL. CDR3 size: 17 residues. The CDR3 nucleotides read TGCGCCAGCAGCCAAGATCAGGCAGCCAGGGGAGGAAACACCATATATTTT. This gives the protein CASSQDQAARGGNTIYF.

The genes are TRBV28 and TRBJ1-5, with a tentative D call TRBD1 (5 bases). The V and J ends lost 5 bases and 0 bases respectively, with 14 bases between them. CDR3 length: 16 amino acids. Germline V gives CDR1 MDHEN, CDR2 SYDVKM. The CDR3 nucleotides read TGTGCCAGCAGTCTACAGGTATACTATAGCAATCAGCCCCAGCATTTT. Translating gives CASSLQVYYSNQPQHF.

The chain joins TRBV7-2 to TRBJ2-7; tentatively, D is TRBD1 or TRBD2 (5 bases each). Germline-derived CDR1 and CDR2 are SGHTA and FQGNSA. Trimming took 2 bases from V and 2 from J, leaving 13 bases between them. The CDR3 totals 15 residues. The CDR3 here is CASSLMRGVTYEQYF. The CDR3, as DNA: TGTGCCAGCAGCTTAATGAGAGGGGTCACCTACGAGCAGTACTTC.